This TCR beta chain originates from a study of T cell responses to AZD1222 COVID-19 vaccine. Findings of the study overall: Clonal diversity was possibly underestimated; the donors were predominantly white British and more often female.

The protocol was immunoSEQ multiplex PCR, while the TCRdb copy is restricted to in-frame clones and leaves out a portion. The sample holds approximately 90,000 clones, about 92% seen once. In this sample, this clone turned up once. What it binds is not known. V was pared by 0 bases and J by 6 bases, with 22 bases between. CDR1 and CDR2 (germline): SGDLS, YYNGEE. This CDR3 has 17 residues. This clonotype originated in an adult in good health. The sequenced sample was peripheral blood, obtained on day 0 of AZD1222 vaccination. V is TRBV9 and J is TRBJ2-7, with D perhaps matching TRBD1 or TRBD2 (7 bases each). The CDR3 region has the DNA TGTGCCAGCAGCGTAGGGGGAGGGGGCCCTAAGTCCCCCGAGCAGTACTTC. This sequence encodes CASSVGGGGPKSPEQYF.